This T cell receptor (beta chain) was obtained from a study of T cell responses to AZD1222 COVID-19 vaccine. Points from the study as a whole: Among those given AZD1222, only six were seropositive at baseline.

The data were produced by immunoSEQ multiplex PCR, yet TCRdb's version contains in-frame clones alone and is incomplete. Of some 150,000 clones listed, just over 90% are singletons. This clone was recorded once. Its antigen is currently unknown. V was trimmed by 8 bases and J by 2 bases, leaving 13 bases between them. This CDR3 has 15 amino acids. Germline V gives CDR1 SGHTA, CDR2 FQGNSA. The sample was peripheral blood, taken 28 days after the second AZD1222 dose. The clonotype was recovered from an adult who received the AZD1222 COVID-19 vaccine. The chain joins TRBV7-2 to TRBJ1-6; D may be TRBD1 (5 bases). The CDR3 bases are TGTGCCAGCCTTACCGGGACGACCTATAATTCACCCCTCCACTTT. Encoded protein: CASLTGTTYNSPLHF.